This T cell receptor beta chain was documented in a study of response to subunit inactivated influenza vaccine. This CDR3 has 16 residues. The junction had 6 bases not matched to a gene; V was cut back by 3 bases and J by 7 bases. CDR1 SGHRS and CDR2 YFSETQ come from the germline V gene. TCRdb itself ran the RT-PCR reads through MiXCR, one entry per CDR3 protein. This table holds about 480,000 distinct CDR3 sequences, approximately 10% found once. This receptor was identified in a man aged 45-65 years who received an inactivated influenza vaccine. The gene calls are TRBV5-1 and TRBJ2-4, with 14 bases lining up with TRBD2. Sequencing was performed on PBMCs from blood, taken 45 days after vaccination. CDR3 residues: CASSYGLAGGPNIQYF. The CDR3 region has the DNA TGCGCCAGCAGCTACGGACTAGCGGGGGGACCGAACATTCAGTACTTC.